This is a list of T cell receptor beta chains from one sample in a study of cytomegalovirus exposure and HLA in healthy donors. Produced via immunoSEQ multiplex PCR; TCRdb's table is partial and in-frame only. This table has 120,000 to 150,000 clones, approximately 70% appearing once. The sequenced material came from PBMCs. All receptors derive from a middle-aged woman in good health and CMV-seronegative. Each CDR3 is given with its conserved first and last residue. D genes are given only for firm matches. The size entry is marked missing in some rows and otherwise reads once, few, many or a size class.

>TRBJ1-1|TRBV10-3|NA|NA
TGTGCCATCAGTGTGACAGGCCGGAACACTGAAGCTTTCTTT
CAISVTGRNTEAFF
>TRBJ1-2|TRBV5-4|NA|NA
TGTGCCAGCAGCTTGGCCTCTAGCGGCTGGGGCTATGGCTACACCTTC
CASSLASSGWGYGYTF
>TRBJ1-1|TRBV12-1|NA|NA
TGTGCCAGCAGCCCCGTGTGGAGGTCCATGAACACTGAAGCTTTCTTT
CASSPVWRSMNTEAFF
>TRBJ2-5|TRBV7-6|NA|TRBD1
TGTGCCAGCAGCTCACAGGGGTTCCAGCAAGAGACCCAGTACTTC
CASSSQGFQQETQYF
>TRBJ1-3|TRBV28|NA|NA
TGTGCCAGCAGTCCGCAACGGGGGGTAAGGGGAAACACCATATATTTT
CASSPQRGVRGNTIYF
>TRBJ2-5|TRBV11-2|NA|TRBD2
TGTGCCAGCAGCCTTCCTAGCGGGGGGGGCACCCAGTACTTC
CASSLPSGGGTQYF
>TRBJ2-5|TRBV5-1|NA|NA
TGCGCCAGCAGCTTCGAGGGTACGGAGACCCAGTACTTC
CASSFEGTETQYF
>TRBJ2-2|TRBV10-3|NA|NA
TGTGCCTCCGGGGAGACCGGGGAGCTGTTTTTT
CASGETGELFF
>TRBJ2-5|TRBV4-1|NA|NA
TGCGCCAGCAGCCATTCCAGACAGGCAGGGTCGGAGACCCAGTACTTC
CASSHSRQAGSETQYF
>TRBJ2-1|TRBV5-6|NA|TRBD2
TGTGCCAGCAGCCTGGGACTAGCGGGGATTTACAATGAGCAGTTCTTC
CASSLGLAGIYNEQFF
>TRBJ1-2|TRBV18|NA|TRBD1
TGTGCCAGCTCAACTGACAGGGTCGGTGGCTACACCTTC
CASSTDRVGGYTF
>TRBJ2-5|TRBV11-2|NA|NA
TGTGCCAGCAGCAAAAGCCCCGAAGAGACCCAGTACTTC
CASSKSPEETQYF
>TRBJ1-4|TRBV5-1|few|TRBD1
TGCGCCAGCAGCAGACAGGGGGCGGATGAAAAACTGTTTTTT
CASSRQGADEKLFF
>TRBJ2-3|TRBV7-7|NA|TRBD1
TGTGCTAGCAGCTTAGAAGGACAGGGGGCCCCCTTATATTTT
CASSLEGQGAPLYF
>TRBJ2-5|TRBV4-3|NA|NA
TGCGCCAGCAGCCAAGGGGTGGGCAGCCAGATGGGAGGCCTACATCGGGGCCAGTACTTC
CASSQGVGSQMGGLHRGQYF
>TRBJ2-3|TRBV9|NA|NA
TGTGCCAGCAGCGTAGCGATGCTAGCAGGAGATACGCAGTATTTT
CASSVAMLAGDTQYF
>TRBJ2-5|TRBV11-1|once|NA
TGTGCCAGCAGCTTAGGGACTTCCCAAGAGACCCAGTACTTC
CASSLGTSQETQYF
>TRBJ2-1|TRBV19|NA|NA
TGTGCCAGTATGGGGGGTCGGTCCTACAATGAGCAGTTCTTC
CASMGGRSYNEQFF
>TRBJ2-2|TRBV4-1|NA|NA
TGCGCCAGCAGCAACTATCAATTTGGTAGTGTCACCGGGGAGCTGTTTTTT
CASSNYQFGSVTGELFF
>TRBJ1-1|TRBV2|few|NA
TGTGCCAGCAAGTCCGACATGAACACTGAAGCTTTCTTT
CASKSDMNTEAFF
>TRBJ1-2|TRBV27|NA|NA
TGTGCCAGCAGAAAACCAGGGTCGGACTATGGCTACACCTTC
CASRKPGSDYGYTF
>TRBJ2-2|TRBV5-6|NA|NA
TGTGCCAGCAGCTTGGTGAGGGGGGAGCTGTTTTTT
CASSLVRGELFF
>TRBJ2-5|TRBV6-1|NA|TRBD2
TGTGCCAGCAGTGAAGCCAGCGGGGTAGCGACCCAGTACTTC
CASSEASGVATQYF
>TRBJ2-2|TRBV9|NA|NA
TGTGCCAGCAGCGTAGGTTTACAGGGCCGCGGTTGGGGCACCGGGGAGCTGTTTTTT
CASSVGLQGRGWGTGELFF
>TRBJ1-5|TRBV19|NA|NA
TGTGCCAGTAGCGTGACAGAGAACAATCAGCCCCAGCATTTT
CASSVTENNQPQHF
>TRBJ1-6|TRBV7-2|NA|TRBD1
TGTGCCAGCAGCTACGAAACAGGGGAGAGGGATTCACCCCTCCACTTT
CASSYETGERDSPLHF
>TRBJ1-2|TRBV5-1|NA|TRBD1
TGCGCCAGCAGCTTGGACTTACAGGGGAACTATGGCTACACCTTC
CASSLDLQGNYGYTF
>TRBJ1-3|TRBV7-8|NA|NA
TGTGCCAGCAGCTTAGCGTTCTTGGGTGGGCGGGAAAACACCATATATTTT
CASSLAFLGGRENTIYF
>TRBJ2-7|TRBV4-2|once|NA
TGTGCCAGCAGCCAAGGATCAAGCGGCTCCTACGAGCAGTACTTC
CASSQGSSGSYEQYF
>TRBJ2-1|TRBV28|NA|TRBD1
TGTGCCAGTTTACCGGGACAGGGGCACAATGAGCAGTTCTTC
CASLPGQGHNEQFF
>TRBJ1-2|TRBV18|NA|TRBD1
TGTGCCAGCTCACTAGGACAGGCAGCGGCCTATGGCTACACCTTC
CASSLGQAAAYGYTF
>TRBJ1-5|TRBV27|NA|NA
TGTGCCAGCAGTTCACTTGAGACTCTTAGCAATCAGCCCCAGCATTTT
CASSSLETLSNQPQHF
>TRBJ1-2|TRBV29-1|once|NA
TGCAGCGTTGACTATATTGGGGGCGACTATGGCTACACCTTC
CSVDYIGGDYGYTF
>TRBJ1-3|TRBV25-1|NA|TRBD1
TGTGCCAGCAGTGAATTGACAGGGGACCGTAGAAACACCATATATTTT
CASSELTGDRRNTIYF
>TRBJ1-1|TRBV5-1|NA|NA
TGCGCCAGCAGCTTGGATATGAACACTGAAGCTTTCTTT
CASSLDMNTEAFF
>TRBJ2-3|TRBV5-1|NA|NA
TGCGCCAGCAGCGGCAGACTGGAGGCTAGCACAGATACGCAGTATTTT
CASSGRLEASTDTQYF
>TRBJ1-2|TRBV4-3|NA|TRBD1
TGCGCCAGCAGCCAAGAACAGGGGGGTACCTTATACTATGGCTACACCTTC
CASSQEQGGTLYYGYTF
>TRBJ2-5|TRBV15|NA|NA
TGTGCCACCGCGGTGGGGCGACAGGAGACGAACTTC
CATAVGRQETNF
>TRBJ2-3|TRBV5-6|NA|NA
TGTGCCAGCAGCAAAGGACAGAGCACAGATACGCAGTATTTT
CASSKGQSTDTQYF
>TRBJ1-2|TRBV2|NA|TRBD1
TGTGCCAGCAGTGTCCGTGGACAGGGGTACGGCTACACCTTC
CASSVRGQGYGYTF
>TRBJ2-5|TRBV7-9|NA|TRBD2
TGTGCCAGCAGCTTAGCGCTGGGGGGGATGCACCAAGAGACCCAGTACTTC
CASSLALGGMHQETQYF
>TRBJ1-1|TRBV7-9|NA|TRBD1
TGTGCCAGCAGCTTAGATTTCAGGGGGTCTGAAGCTTTCTTT
CASSLDFRGSEAFF
>TRBJ1-5|TRBV7-6|few|NA
TGTGCCAGCAGCTTAGCATGGGGGCCCAATCAGCCCCAGCATTTT
CASSLAWGPNQPQHF
>TRBJ1-4|TRBV29-1|NA|NA
TGCAGCGTTGGGGAGGGAAGCTCTAATGAAAAACTGTTTTTT
CSVGEGSSNEKLFF
>TRBJ1-5|TRBV5-8|NA|NA
TGTGCCAGCAGCGGCAAACAGGGCCTCAATCAGCCCCAGCATTTT
CASSGKQGLNQPQHF
>TRBJ2-3|TRBV11-2|NA|NA
TGTGCCAGCAGCTTGGGGGGACGGATCACAGATACGCAGTATTTT
CASSLGGRITDTQYF
>TRBJ1-2|TRBV25-1|NA|TRBD1
TGTGCCAGCAGCAACCAGGGGGCTGGCTACACCTTC
CASSNQGAGYTF
>TRBJ1-5|TRBV23-1|NA|TRBD1
TGCGCCAGCATTCCGACAGGGAGCAATCAGCCCCAGCATTTT
CASIPTGSNQPQHF
>TRBJ1-2|TRBV5-4|NA|TRBD1
TGTGCCAGCAGCTTGCGGGACAGGTCCCTCCAACGGGGCTACACCTTC
CASSLRDRSLQRGYTF
>TRBJ2-1|TRBV18|once|NA
TGTGCCAGCTCAAGCGAATACAATGAGCAGTTCTTC
CASSSEYNEQFF
>TRBJ2-6|TRBV6-6|NA|NA
TGTGCCAGCAGTTACTCGAGTAGCGGGGCCAACGTCCTGACTTTC
CASSYSSSGANVLTF
>TRBJ1-2|TRBV6-1|NA|NA
TGTGCCAGCAGTGAAGCGCTAAGGGGCTATGGCTACACCTTC
CASSEALRGYGYTF
>TRBJ2-3|TRBV4-1|NA|NA
TGCGCCAGCAGCCAAGGACCGGCGGGCACAGATACGCAGTATTTT
CASSQGPAGTDTQYF
>TRBJ1-5|TRBV7-2|NA|NA
TGTGCCAGCAGTTACTCCCAAGGAGGTCAGCCCCAGCATTTT
CASSYSQGGQPQHF
>TRBJ1-2|TRBV5-1|NA|NA
TGCGCCAGCAGCTTGTCCACACAGGGCACCTATGGCTACACCTTC
CASSLSTQGTYGYTF
>TRBJ2-1|TRBV7-2|NA|TRBD2
TGTGCCAGCAGCCCGACTAGCGGGGGACACAATGAGCAGTTCTTC
CASSPTSGGHNEQFF
>TRBJ2-2|TRBV18|NA|NA
TGTGCCAGCCTGCAAGGGGCTCCCGGGGAGCTGTTTTTT
CASLQGAPGELFF